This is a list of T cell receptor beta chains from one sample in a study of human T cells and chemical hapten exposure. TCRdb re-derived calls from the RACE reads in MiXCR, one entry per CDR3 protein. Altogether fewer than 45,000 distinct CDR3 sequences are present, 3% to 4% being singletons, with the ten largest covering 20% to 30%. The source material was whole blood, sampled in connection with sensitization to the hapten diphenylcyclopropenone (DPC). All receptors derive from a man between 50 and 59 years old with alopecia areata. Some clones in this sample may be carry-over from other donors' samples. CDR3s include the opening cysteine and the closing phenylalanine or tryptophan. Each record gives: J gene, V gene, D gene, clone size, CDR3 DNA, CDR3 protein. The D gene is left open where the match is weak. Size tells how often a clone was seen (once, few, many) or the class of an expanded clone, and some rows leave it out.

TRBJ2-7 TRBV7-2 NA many TGTGCCAGCAGCCCCGTCGGGGGCGGCGAGCAGTACTTC CASSPVGGGEQYF
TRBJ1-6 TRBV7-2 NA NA TGTGCCAGCAGCTCAGAGGAGAATTCACCCCTCCACTTT CASSSEENSPLHF
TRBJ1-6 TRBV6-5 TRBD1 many TGTGCCACCAGACAGGGCCAAAATTCACCCCTCCACTTT CATRQGQNSPLHF
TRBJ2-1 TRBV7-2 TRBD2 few TGTGCCAGCAGCTCAGCGGGAGGGCCGCTTGAGCAGTTCTTC CASSSAGGPLEQFF
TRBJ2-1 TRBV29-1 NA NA TGCAGCGCAGGACTCGGGAGCTCCTACAATGAGCAGTTCTTC CSAGLGSSYNEQFF
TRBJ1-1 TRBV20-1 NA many TGCAGTGCTCCCCCTACGGGGGAAGGAGAAGCTTTCTTT CSAPPTGEGEAFF
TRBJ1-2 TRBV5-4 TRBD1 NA TGTGCCAGCAGCACTTATGGACAGGGCCCCTATGGCTACACCTTC CASSTYGQGPYGYTF
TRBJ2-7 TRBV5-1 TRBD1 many TGCGCCAGCAGCTTGGTTCCAGGGGGCAACTACGAGCAGTACTTC CASSLVPGGNYEQYF
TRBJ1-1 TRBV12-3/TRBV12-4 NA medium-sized TGTGCCAGCAGTTTCTCAGGGGTCACTGAAGCTTTCTTT CASSFSGVTEAFF
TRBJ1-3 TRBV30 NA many TGTGCCTGGAGTAGGAGGAGAGACACCATATATTTT CAWSRRRDTIYF
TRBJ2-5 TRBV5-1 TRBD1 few TGCGCCAGCAGCCACCAGACAGGGTCTGAAGGGGAGACCCAGTACTTC CASSHQTGSEGETQYF
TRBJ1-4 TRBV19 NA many TGTGCCAGTAGTATGAGGAGGACTAATGAAAAACTGTTTTTT CASSMRRTNEKLFF
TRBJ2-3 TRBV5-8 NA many TGTGCCAGCAGCTTGGCCCTTTCCTTGGCGGGATTCACAGATACGCAGTATTTT CASSLALSLAGFTDTQYF
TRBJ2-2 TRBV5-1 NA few TGCGCCAGCAGCTTACAGGGGAACACCGGGGAGCTGTTTTTT CASSLQGNTGELFF
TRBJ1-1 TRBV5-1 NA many TGCGCCAGCAGCCTGGGGGCGGACACTGAAGCTTTCTTT CASSLGADTEAFF
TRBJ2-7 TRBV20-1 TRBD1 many TGCAGTGCTAGTGACAGGGGGTACGAGCAGTACTTC CSASDRGYEQYF
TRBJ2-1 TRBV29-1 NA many TGCAGCGTTGGGGTCGGGTTGAGCTCCTACAATGAGCAGTTCTTC CSVGVGLSSYNEQFF
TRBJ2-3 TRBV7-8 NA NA TGTGCCATCGACGCAGCTATTACCACCACAGATACGCAGTATTTT CAIDAAITTTDTQYF
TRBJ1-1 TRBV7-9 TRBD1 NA TGTGCCAGCAGCCGAGGGACAGGGGTGACTGAAGCTTTCTTT CASSRGTGVTEAFF
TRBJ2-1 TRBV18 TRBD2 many TGTGCCAGCTCACCAGTGGCTAGCGGGAGTACCCCCAATGAGCAGTTCTTC CASSPVASGSTPNEQFF
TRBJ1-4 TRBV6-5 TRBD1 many TGTGCCAGCAGTTATGGGACAGGATCGGGAAAACTGTTTTTT CASSYGTGSGKLFF
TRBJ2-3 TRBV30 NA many TGTGCCTGGAGTGTTTTAGATACGCAGTATTTT CAWSVLDTQYF